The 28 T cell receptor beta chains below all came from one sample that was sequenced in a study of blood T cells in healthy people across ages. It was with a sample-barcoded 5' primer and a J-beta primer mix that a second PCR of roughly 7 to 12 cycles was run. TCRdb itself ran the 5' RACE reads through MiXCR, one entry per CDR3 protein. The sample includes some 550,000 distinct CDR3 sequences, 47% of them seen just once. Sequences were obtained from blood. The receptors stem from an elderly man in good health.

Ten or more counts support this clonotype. CDR3 DNA: TGTGCCAGCAGCTTAGGACTAGCGGGGCTCGGCTCCTACAATGAGCAGTTCTTC. Protein: CASSLGLAGLGSYNEQFF. The chain uses TRBV7-2 and TRBJ2-1; 11 bases are a match to TRBD2. The germline V gene has CDR1 SGHTA and CDR2 FQGNSA. This CDR3 is 18 amino acids long. V shed 1 base and J 0 bases; nucleotides not matched to a gene: 5.

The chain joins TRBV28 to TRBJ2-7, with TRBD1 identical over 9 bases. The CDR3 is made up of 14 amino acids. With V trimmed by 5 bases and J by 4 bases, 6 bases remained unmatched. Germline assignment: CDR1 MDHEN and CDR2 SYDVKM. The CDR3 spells CASSRDRVAYEQYF. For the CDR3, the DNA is TGTGCCAGCAGTCGGGACAGGGTTGCTTACGAGCAGTACTTC.

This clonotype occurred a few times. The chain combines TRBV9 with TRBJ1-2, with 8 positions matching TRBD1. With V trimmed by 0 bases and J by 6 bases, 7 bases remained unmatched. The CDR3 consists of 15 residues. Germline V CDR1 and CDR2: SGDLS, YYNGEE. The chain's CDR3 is CASSVEAGGGDGYTF. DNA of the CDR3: TGTGCCAGCAGCGTAGAGGCAGGGGGCGGTGATGGCTACACCTTC.

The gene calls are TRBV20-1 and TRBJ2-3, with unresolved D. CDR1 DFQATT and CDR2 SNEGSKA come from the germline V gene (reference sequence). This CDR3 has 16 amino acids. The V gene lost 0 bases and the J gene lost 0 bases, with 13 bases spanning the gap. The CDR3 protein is CSARDPSKISTDTQYF. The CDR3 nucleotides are TGCAGTGCTAGAGATCCGTCGAAGATTAGCACAGATACGCAGTATTTT.

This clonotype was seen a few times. CDR3 DNA: TGTGCCATCAGCGATGGGACTAGCGGGAGGGGGGCTGAAAATGAGCAGTTCTTC. As protein: CAISDGTSGRGAENEQFF. The rearrangement links TRBV10-3 to TRBJ2-1; 16 nucleotides agree with TRBD2. CDR3 length equals 18 residues. Germline CDR1 ENHRY, CDR2 SYGVKD. With V trimmed by 6 bases and J by 7 bases, 12 bases remained unmatched.

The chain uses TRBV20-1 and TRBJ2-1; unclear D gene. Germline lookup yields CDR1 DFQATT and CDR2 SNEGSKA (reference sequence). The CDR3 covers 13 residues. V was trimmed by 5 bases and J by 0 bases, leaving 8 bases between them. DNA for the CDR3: TGCAGTGCTGCTGACGACTCCTACAATGAGCAGTTCTTC. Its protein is CSAADDSYNEQFF.

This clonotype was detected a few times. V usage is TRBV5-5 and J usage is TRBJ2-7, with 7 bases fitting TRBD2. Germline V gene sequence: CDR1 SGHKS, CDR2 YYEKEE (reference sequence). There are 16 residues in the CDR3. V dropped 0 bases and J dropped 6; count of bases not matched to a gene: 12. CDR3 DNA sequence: TGTGCCAGCAGCTTGGGCGGGAGTCGCGTCATAGGCGAGCAGTACTTC. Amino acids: CASSLGGSRVIGEQYF.

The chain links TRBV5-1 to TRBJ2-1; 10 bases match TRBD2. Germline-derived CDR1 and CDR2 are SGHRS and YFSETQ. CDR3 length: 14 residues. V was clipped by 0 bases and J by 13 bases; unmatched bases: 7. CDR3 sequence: CASSLGTSGETQFF. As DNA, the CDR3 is TGCGCCAGCAGCTTGGGGACTAGCGGAGAGACCCAGTTCTTC.

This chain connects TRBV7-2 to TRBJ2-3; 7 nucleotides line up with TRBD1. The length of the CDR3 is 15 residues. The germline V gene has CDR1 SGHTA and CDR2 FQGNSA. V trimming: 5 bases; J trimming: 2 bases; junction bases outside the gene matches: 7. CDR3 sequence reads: CASSTGTAFTDTQYF. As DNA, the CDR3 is TGTGCCAGCAGCACCGGGACAGCCTTCACAGATACGCAGTATTTT.

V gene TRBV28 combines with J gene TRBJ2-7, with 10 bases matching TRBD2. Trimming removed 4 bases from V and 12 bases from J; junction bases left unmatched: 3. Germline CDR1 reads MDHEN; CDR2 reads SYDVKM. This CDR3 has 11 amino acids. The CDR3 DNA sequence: TGTGCCAGCAGTTCGCTAGCGGGGGCGTACTTC. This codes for CASSSLAGAYF.

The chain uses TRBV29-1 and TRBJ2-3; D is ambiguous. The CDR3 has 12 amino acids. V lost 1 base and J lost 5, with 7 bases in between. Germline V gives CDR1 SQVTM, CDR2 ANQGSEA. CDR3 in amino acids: CSVEGAQDTQYF. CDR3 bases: TGCAGCGTTGAAGGGGCCCAAGATACGCAGTATTTT.

CDR3 amino acids: CSARRDTQYF. CDR3 DNA: TGCAGCGCCCGCAGGGATACGCAGTATTTT. The chain links TRBV20-1 to TRBJ2-3; D uncertain. Germline values: CDR1 DFQATT, CDR2 SNEGSKA (reference sequence). The CDR3 is 10 amino acids.

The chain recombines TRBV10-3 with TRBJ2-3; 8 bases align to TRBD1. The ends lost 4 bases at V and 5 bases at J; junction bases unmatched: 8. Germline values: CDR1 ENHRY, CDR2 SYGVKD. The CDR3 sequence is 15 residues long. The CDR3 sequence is CAISVGQGAGDTQYF. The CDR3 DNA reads TGTGCCATCAGTGTAGGTCAGGGGGCAGGAGATACGCAGTATTTT.

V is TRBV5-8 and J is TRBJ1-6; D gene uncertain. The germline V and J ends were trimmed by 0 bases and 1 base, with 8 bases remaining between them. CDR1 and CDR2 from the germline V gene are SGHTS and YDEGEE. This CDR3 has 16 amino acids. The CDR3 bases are TGTGCCAGCAGCTTGGAGTGGAGGTCCTATAATTCACCCCTCCACTTT. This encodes CASSLEWRSYNSPLHF.

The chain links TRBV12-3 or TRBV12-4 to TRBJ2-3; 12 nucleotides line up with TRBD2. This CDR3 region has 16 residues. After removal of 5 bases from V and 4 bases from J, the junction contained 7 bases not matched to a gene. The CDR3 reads CASSRRLAGAADTQYF. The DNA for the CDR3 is TGTGCCAGCAGTCGTCGACTAGCGGGAGCAGCAGATACGCAGTATTTT.

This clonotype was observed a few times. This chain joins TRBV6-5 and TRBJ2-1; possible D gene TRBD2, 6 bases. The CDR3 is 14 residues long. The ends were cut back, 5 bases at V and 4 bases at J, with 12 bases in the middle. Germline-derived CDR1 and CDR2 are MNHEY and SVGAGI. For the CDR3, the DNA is TGTGCCAGCAGTGCAGCGACTAGATACAATGAGCAGTTCTTC. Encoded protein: CASSAATRYNEQFF.

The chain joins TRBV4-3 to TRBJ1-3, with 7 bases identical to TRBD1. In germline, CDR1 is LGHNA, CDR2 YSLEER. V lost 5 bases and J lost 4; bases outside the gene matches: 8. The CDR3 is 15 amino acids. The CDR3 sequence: CASSKYRGVGNTIYF. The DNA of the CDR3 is TGCGCCAGCAGCAAATACAGGGGTGTGGGAAACACCATATATTTT.

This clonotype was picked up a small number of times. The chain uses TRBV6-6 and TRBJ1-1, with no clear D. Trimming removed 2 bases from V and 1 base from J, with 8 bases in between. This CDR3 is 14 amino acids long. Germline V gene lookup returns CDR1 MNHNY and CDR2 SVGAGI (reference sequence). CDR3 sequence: CASSYREGNTEAFF. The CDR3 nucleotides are TGTGCCAGCAGTTACAGGGAAGGGAACACTGAAGCTTTCTTT.

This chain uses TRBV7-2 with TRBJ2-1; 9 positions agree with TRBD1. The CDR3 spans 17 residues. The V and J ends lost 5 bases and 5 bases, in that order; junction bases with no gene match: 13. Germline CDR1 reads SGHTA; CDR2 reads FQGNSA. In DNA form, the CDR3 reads TGTGCCAGCAGCCGACAGGAACCGGGACAGGGTCACAATGAGCAGTTCTTC. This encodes CASSRQEPGQGHNEQFF.

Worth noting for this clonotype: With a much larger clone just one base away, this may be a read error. The chain's CDR3 is CAGSLAGTASETQYF. CDR3 nucleotides: TGTGCCGGCAGCTTAGCCGGGACAGCTAGCGAGACCCAGTACTTC. The chain employs TRBV7-9 and TRBJ2-5; 7 bases match TRBD1. The V gene's germline CDR1 is SEHNR and CDR2 FQNEAQ (reference sequence). The CDR3 is made up of 15 amino acids.

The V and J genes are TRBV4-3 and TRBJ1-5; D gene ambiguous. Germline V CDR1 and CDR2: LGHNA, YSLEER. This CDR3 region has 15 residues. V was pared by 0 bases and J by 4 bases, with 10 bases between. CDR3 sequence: CASSQDWAANQPQHF. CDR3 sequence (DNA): TGCGCCAGCAGCCAAGATTGGGCAGCAAATCAGCCCCAGCATTTT.

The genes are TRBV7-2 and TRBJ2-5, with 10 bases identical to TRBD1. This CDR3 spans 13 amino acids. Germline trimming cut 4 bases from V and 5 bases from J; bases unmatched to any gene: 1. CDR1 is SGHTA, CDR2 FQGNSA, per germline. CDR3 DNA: TGTGCCAGCAGCTGGGACAGGGGTGAGACCCAGTACTTC. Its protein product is CASSWDRGETQYF.

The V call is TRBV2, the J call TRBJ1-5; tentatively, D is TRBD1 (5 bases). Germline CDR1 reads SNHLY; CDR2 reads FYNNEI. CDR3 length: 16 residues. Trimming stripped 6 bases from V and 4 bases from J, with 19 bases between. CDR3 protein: CASSPLGGGGNQPQHF. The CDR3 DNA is TGTGCCAGCAGCCCCCTGGGCGGGGGAGGGAATCAGCCCCAGCATTTT. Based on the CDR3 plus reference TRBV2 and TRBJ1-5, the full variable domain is EPEVTQTPSHQVTQMGQEVILRCVPISNHLYFYWYRQILGQKVEFLVSFYNNEISEKSEIFDDQFSVERPDGSNFTLKIRSTKLEDSAMYFCASSPLGGGGNQPQHFGDGTRLSIL.

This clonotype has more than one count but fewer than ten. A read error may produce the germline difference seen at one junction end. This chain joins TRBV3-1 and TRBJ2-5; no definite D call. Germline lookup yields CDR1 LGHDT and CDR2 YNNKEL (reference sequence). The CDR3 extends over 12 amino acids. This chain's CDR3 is CASSQDHETQYF. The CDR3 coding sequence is TGTGCCAGCAGCCAAGACCACGAGACCCAGTACTTC.

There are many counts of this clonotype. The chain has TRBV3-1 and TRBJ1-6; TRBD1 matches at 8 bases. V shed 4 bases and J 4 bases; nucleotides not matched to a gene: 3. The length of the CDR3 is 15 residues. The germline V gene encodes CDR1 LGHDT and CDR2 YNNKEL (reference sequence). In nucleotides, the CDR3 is TGTGCCAGCAGCCGCGGACAGGGATATAATTCACCCCTCCACTTT. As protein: CASSRGQGYNSPLHF.

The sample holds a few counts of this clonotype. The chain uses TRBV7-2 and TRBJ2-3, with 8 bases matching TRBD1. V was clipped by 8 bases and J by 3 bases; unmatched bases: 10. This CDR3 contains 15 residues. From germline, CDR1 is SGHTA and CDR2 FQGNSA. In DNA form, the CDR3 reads TGTGCCAGCGCTCAGGGGGCGCACGAAACAGATACGCAGTATTTT. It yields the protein CASAQGAHETDTQYF.

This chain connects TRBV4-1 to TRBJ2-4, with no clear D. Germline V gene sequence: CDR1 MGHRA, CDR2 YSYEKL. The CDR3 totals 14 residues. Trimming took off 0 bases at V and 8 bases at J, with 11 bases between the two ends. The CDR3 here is CASSQDRNRDIQYF. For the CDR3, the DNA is TGCGCCAGCAGCCAAGATAGGAACCGGGACATTCAGTACTTC.

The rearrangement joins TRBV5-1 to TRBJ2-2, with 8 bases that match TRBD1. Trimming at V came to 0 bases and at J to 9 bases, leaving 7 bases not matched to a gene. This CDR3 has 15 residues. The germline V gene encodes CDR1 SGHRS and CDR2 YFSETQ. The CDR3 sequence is CASSLGTGIRRELFF. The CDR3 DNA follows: TGCGCCAGCAGCTTGGGGACAGGGATACGTCGGGAGCTGTTTTTT. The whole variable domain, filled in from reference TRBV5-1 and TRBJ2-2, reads KAGVTQTPRYLIKTRGQQVTLSCSPISGHRSVSWYQQTPGQGLQFLFEYFSETQRNKGNFPGRFSGRQFSNSRSEMNVSTLELGDSALYLCASSLGTGIRRELFFGEGSRLTVL.